A single sample gave rise to the 14 T cell receptor beta chains below, sequenced in a study of blood T cell repertoires in COVID-19. Repertoires were generated with immunoSEQ multiplex PCR, while TCRdb's copy carries only in-frame clones and drops some. The sample lists roughly 140,000 clones, about 80% occurring once. Specimen: peripheral blood. All receptors derive from a man aged 70 or older who had recovered from COVID-19.

The chain employs TRBV5-1 and TRBJ2-7; D perhaps matches TRBD2 (5 bases). The germline V gene has CDR1 SGHRS and CDR2 YFSETQ. The CDR3 has 14 residues. The V and J ends lost 5 bases and 3 bases respectively, with 15 bases between them. In DNA, the CDR3 is TGCGCCAGCAGTTGGAGCGGAGAAGGCTACGAGCAGTACTTC. Residues: CASSWSGEGYEQYF.

The DNA for the CDR3 is TGTGCCAGCTTCAGGGGAGTGGGCAACGTCCTGACTTTC. This sequence encodes CASFRGVGNVLTF. The chain employs TRBV7-9 and TRBJ2-6; D perhaps matches TRBD1 (6 bases). Trimming cost V 8 bases and J 9 bases, with 14 bases left between them. Per the germline V gene, CDR1 is SEHNR and CDR2 is FQNEAQ (reference sequence). This CDR3 is built from 13 residues.

V usage is TRBV19 and J usage is TRBJ2-1, with D tentatively TRBD2 (6 bases). The germline gives CDR1 LNHDA, CDR2 SQIVND (reference sequence). The CDR3 consists of 15 residues. Trimming took off 5 bases at V and 0 bases at J, with 11 bases between the two ends. The CDR3 region has the DNA TGTGCCAGTAGTTATCCCGGGAGCTCCTACAATGAGCAGTTCTTC. Translation: CASSYPGSSYNEQFF.

The chain employs TRBV30 and TRBJ1-4; TRBD1 matches at 8 bases. Germline V gene sequence: CDR1 GTSNPN, CDR2 SVGIG (reference sequence). Trimming at V came to 3 bases and at J to 0 bases, leaving 3 bases not matched to a gene. There are 15 residues in the CDR3. The CDR3 nucleotides are TGTGCCTGGAGGGGACAGGCCACAACTAATGAAAAACTGTTTTTT. Translating gives CAWRGQATTNEKLFF.

The rearrangement uses TRBV5-1 and TRBJ2-1, with D unresolved. The V gene's germline CDR1 is SGHRS and CDR2 YFSETQ. Trimming removed 0 bases at V and 1 base at J, with 11 bases between. The CDR3 sequence is 16 residues long. As DNA, the CDR3 is TGCGCCAGCAGCTTGGTTAGCCCTCCATCCTACAATGAGCAGTTCTTC. Protein sequence: CASSLVSPPSYNEQFF.

This clone has more than one count but fewer than ten. The V call is TRBV7-9, the J call TRBJ1-1, with a possible D match to TRBD1 (6 bases). V was pared by 3 bases and J by 2 bases, with 13 bases between. CDR1 and CDR2 (germline): SEHNR, FQNEAQ (reference sequence). The CDR3 is 15 amino acids. The CDR3 bases are TGTGCCAGCAGCTTTAATACAGGGCCCAACACTGAAGCTTTCTTT. Protein sequence: CASSFNTGPNTEAFF.

CDR3 in DNA: TGTGCCAGCAGCACTCCCCTGGACAGTGTCAATGAGCAGTTCTTC. Protein sequence: CASSTPLDSVNEQFF. V gene TRBV9 combines with J gene TRBJ2-1; D perhaps matches TRBD1 (6 bases). There are 15 residues in the CDR3. V was shortened by 4 bases and J by 6 bases, with 17 bases between the two germline ends. The germline V gene encodes CDR1 SGDLS and CDR2 YYNGEE.

The V gene is TRBV5-1, the J gene TRBJ2-1; 7 nucleotides agree with TRBD1. The CDR3 runs 13 residues. The V segment lost 0 bases and the J segment 8 bases; nucleotides outside the gene matches: 2. Germline V CDR1 and CDR2: SGHRS, YFSETQ. The CDR3 DNA is TGCGCCAGCAGCTTGGGACAGGGAGATGAGCAGTTCTTC. Residues: CASSLGQGDEQFF.

The chain recombines TRBV3-1 (or the pseudogene TRBV3-2) with TRBJ2-2; perhaps TRBD2 as D (5 bases). The CDR3 covers 13 residues. Germline lookup yields CDR1 LGHDT and CDR2 YNNKEL (reference sequence). Trimming took 3 bases from V and 5 from J, leaving 7 bases between them. The CDR3 spells CASSHLATGELFF. The CDR3 bases are TGTGCCAGCAGCCACCTAGCTACCGGGGAGCTGTTTTTT.

The chain recombines TRBV3-1 (or the pseudogene TRBV3-2) with TRBJ1-2; 8 bases align to TRBD1. The germline gives CDR1 LGHDT, CDR2 YNNKEL (reference sequence). V lost 0 bases, J lost 8 bases, and 11 bases stayed unmatched. The CDR3 is 16 amino acids. The CDR3 nucleotides are TGTGCCAGCAGCCAAGATTCGGCGCAGGGGGCCGGGGGCTACACCTTC. Translated: CASSQDSAQGAGGYTF.

The chain has TRBV24-1 and TRBJ2-1; 10 bases align to TRBD1. V lost 6 bases to trimming and J lost 1 base; unmatched junction nucleotides: 2. This CDR3 has 15 amino acids. Germline CDR1 and CDR2: KGHDR and SFDVKD. The CDR3 reads CATSRTGGSYNEQFF. In DNA form, the CDR3 reads TGTGCCACCAGTAGGACAGGGGGATCCTACAATGAGCAGTTCTTC.

The chain couples TRBV14 to TRBJ2-7, with D possibly TRBD2 on 5 matching bases. Per the germline V gene, CDR1 is SGHDN and CDR2 is FVKESK. V was pared by 4 bases and J by 0 bases, with 10 bases between. The CDR3 extends over 14 amino acids. The CDR3 DNA is TGTGCCAGCAGCCTCGGGATTTACTCCTACGAGCAGTACTTC. This gives the protein CASSLGIYSYEQYF.

This clone was counted many times. The J gene is TRBJ1-6, the V gene TRBV30; 7 nucleotides line up with TRBD1. J lost 1 base, V lost 6 bases, and 3 bases had no gene match. Germline assignment: CDR1 GTSNPN and CDR2 SVGIG (reference sequence). The CDR3 runs to 14 residues. This CDR3 reads CACRQGSYNSPLHF. The CDR3 DNA reads TGTGCCTGCCGACAGGGATCCTATAATTCACCCCTCCACTTT.

The chain recombines TRBV7-9 with TRBJ2-1; TRBD2 matches at 13 bases. The CDR3 runs 18 residues. The J segment lost 2 bases and the V segment lost 5 bases, leaving 9 bases of the junction unmatched. Germline values: CDR1 SEHNR, CDR2 FQNEAQ (reference sequence). The CDR3 is CASSPQPGTSGTYNEQFF. The CDR3 bases are TGTGCCAGCAGCCCACAACCCGGGACTAGCGGGACCTACAATGAGCAGTTCTTC.